This T cell receptor (beta chain) comes out of a study of blood T cell repertoires in COVID-19 (dated by TCRdb to the early 2020s). Study-level background: Samples from collaborators originated in the United States, Italy and Spain and spanned both the acute and convalescent phases of COVID-19. The sample metadata nearly always contained a de-identified subject ID, COVID-19 status, age in years and sex. The prospective study material was composed of cDNA or gDNA derived from T cells, B-cell-depleted T cells, or PBMCs. A freely available public database, intended as a resource for researchers studying the immune response to SARS-CoV-2, is where the repertoires were released. The samples were drawn from the first 160 participants of the ongoing ImmuneRACE study and from over a thousand subjects provided by 6 global collaborators. Subjects who had been exposed to COVID-19, were actively infected with it, or had recovered from it provided the deeply sampled blood TCRbeta repertoires that made up the dataset. HLA class I and class II types, where available, came from metadata supplied by the sample provider rather than from assay-based typing. Overall study results and their limits: Clinical and demographic metadata were provided uncurated, with the amount varying by source and participant.

Germline trimming: 0 bases from V, 0 bases from J; junction bases outside gene matches: 3. CDR1 KGHDR and CDR2 SFDVKD were looked up in the germline V gene. The CDR3 runs 17 residues from the cysteine to the phenylalanine. Of the read, only the CDR3 DNA is kept; its 51 bases are in frame from base 1. About this clone: No antigen is known for it. No per-base quality is available; no much larger clone lies one base away.

Whole blood was collected in K2EDTA tubes by collaborating institutions according to the institutions' own protocols. Collaborator samples were shipped for TCRbeta analysis as frozen whole blood, isolated PBMCs, or DNA extracted from either sample type. TCRbeta CDR3 regions were amplified from genomic DNA using the immunoSEQ Assay, a bias-controlled multiplex PCR. In the original analysis: The number of nucleated cells in each sample was estimated by amplification of reference gene primers within the assay. To quantify the absolute abundance of each unique TCRbeta CDR3 rearrangement, sequence reads were collapsed and filtered. Productive Simpson clonality was computed per sample as the square root of Simpson's diversity index over productive rearrangements. The clones in this table, taken by TCRdb from immuneACCESS, are in-frame only. Not every clone is retained; where verified, under half of the shortfall comes from an unresolved V gene, and the cause of the rest is unknown. That table is the source of V, J and clone size, and D and trimming were worked out from the DNA. The sample table lists around 130,000 clones, 65% to 85% of them with a count of one. In total, the top ten clones hold roughly 1.8% of the sample.

This TCR was sampled from a man in his 70s with acute or convalescent COVID-19. Rearrangement joined TRBV24-1 to TRBJ2-3; 9 junctional bases match TRBD1. Sample: peripheral blood. The DNA is TGTGCCACCAGTGATTTGAAAGGACAGGGGAGCACAGATACGCAGTATTTT. It encodes CATSDLKGQGSTDTQYF.